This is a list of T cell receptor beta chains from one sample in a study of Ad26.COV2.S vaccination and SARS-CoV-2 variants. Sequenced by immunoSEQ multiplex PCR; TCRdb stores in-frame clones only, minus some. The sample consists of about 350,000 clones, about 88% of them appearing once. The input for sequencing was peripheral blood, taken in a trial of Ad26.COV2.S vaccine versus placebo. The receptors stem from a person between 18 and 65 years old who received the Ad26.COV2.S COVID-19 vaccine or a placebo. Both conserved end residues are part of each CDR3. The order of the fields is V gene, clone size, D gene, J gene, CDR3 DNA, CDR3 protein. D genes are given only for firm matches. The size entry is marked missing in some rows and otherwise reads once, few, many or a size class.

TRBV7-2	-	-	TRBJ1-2	TGTGCCAGCAGCTTATCCAGTTATGGCTACACCTTC	CASSLSSYGYTF
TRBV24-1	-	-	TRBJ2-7	TGTGCCACCAGCCCTGGAGAGGGACCCCTCTACGAGCAGTACTTC	CATSPGEGPLYEQYF
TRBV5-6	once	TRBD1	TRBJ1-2	TGTGCCAGCAGCTTTAACAGGGGGCTTTTGAACACCTTC	CASSFNRGLLNTF
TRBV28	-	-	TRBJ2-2	TGTGCCAGCAGTTTATCCGGGACGGCCCCGAACACCGGGGAGCTGTTTTTT	CASSLSGTAPNTGELFF
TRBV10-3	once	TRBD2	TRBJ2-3	TGTGCCATCGCGGGGGGGGGAGATACGCAGTATTTT	CAIAGGGDTQYF
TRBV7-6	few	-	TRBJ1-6	TGTGCCAGCAGCCCATCCGGGGGCGCGGGAAATTCACCCCTCCACTTT	CASSPSGGAGNSPLHF
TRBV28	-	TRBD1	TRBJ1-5	TGTGCCAGCAGTTCCGGGACAGGGGGTGGCTTGAATCAGCCCCAGCATTTT	CASSSGTGGGLNQPQHF
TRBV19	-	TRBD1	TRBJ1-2	TGTGCCAGTAGGGGACAGGGGAGGGTTTCGGACGGCTACACCTTC	CASRGQGRVSDGYTF
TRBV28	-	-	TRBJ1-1	TGTGCCAGCAGTTCGGCAGGACTCATGAACACTGAAGCTTTCTTT	CASSSAGLMNTEAFF
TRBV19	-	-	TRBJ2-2	TGTGCCAGTAGCCTTGGGACCGTGAACACCGGGGAGCTGTTTTTT	CASSLGTVNTGELFF
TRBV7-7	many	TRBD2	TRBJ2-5	TGTGCCAGCAGCTTAGCTCTAGCGGGACAGGAGACCCAGTACTTC	CASSLALAGQETQYF
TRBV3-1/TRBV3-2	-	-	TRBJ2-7	TGTGCCAGCAGCCAAGAACAAGTGCTGACTGGCGAGCAGTACTTC	CASSQEQVLTGEQYF
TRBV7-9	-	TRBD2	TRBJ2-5	TGTGCCAGCAGCTCCCCCGGGACTAGCGGGAGGGCCCTGGAGACCCAGTACTTC	CASSSPGTSGRALETQYF
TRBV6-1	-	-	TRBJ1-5	TGTGCCAGCAGTGAACGGCGGCGGTCTTATAGCAATCAGCCCCAGCATTTT	CASSERRRSYSNQPQHF
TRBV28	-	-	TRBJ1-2	TGTGCCAGCAGTTTACGGGTAGTATATGGCTACACCTTC	CASSLRVVYGYTF
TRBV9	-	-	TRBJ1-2	TGTGCCAGCAGCGCGCCCCCCTGGTATGGCTACACCTTC	CASSAPPWYGYTF
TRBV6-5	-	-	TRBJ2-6	TGTGCCAGCAGGGATCCGGGGGCTGGGGCCAACGTCCTGACTTTC	CASRDPGAGANVLTF
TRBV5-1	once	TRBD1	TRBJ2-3	TGCGCCAGCAGTCGGACAGGGGAAGATACGCAGTATTTT	CASSRTGEDTQYF
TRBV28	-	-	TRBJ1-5	TGTGCCAGCCGTCGGGATAGCAATCAGCCCCAGCATTTT	CASRRDSNQPQHF
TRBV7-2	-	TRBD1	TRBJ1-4	TGTGCCAGCAGCCCTACAGGGGCTGGGGAAAAACTGTTTTTT	CASSPTGAGEKLFF
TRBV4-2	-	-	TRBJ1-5	TGTGCCAGCAGCCAAGAAATTGGGACCTTCAATCAGCCCCAGCATTTT	CASSQEIGTFNQPQHF
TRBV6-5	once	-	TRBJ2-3	TGTGCCACTTCCGAGGACCGCACTGGGCTGGATACGCAGTATTTT	CATSEDRTGLDTQYF
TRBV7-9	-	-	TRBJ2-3	TGTGCCAGCAGCTTCGGGGCGCGCACAGATACGCAGTATTTT	CASSFGARTDTQYF
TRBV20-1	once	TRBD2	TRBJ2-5	TGCAGTGCGGGGGGGGAGACCCAGTACTTC	CSAGGETQYF
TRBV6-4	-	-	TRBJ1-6	TGTGCCAGCAGGCCAGAATATAATTCACCCCTCCACTTT	CASRPEYNSPLHF
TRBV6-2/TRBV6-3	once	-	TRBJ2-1	TGTGCCAGCAGTTACGGTCGTGAGCAGTTCTTC	CASSYGREQFF
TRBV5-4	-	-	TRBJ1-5	TGTGCCAGCAGCTTGGCCGGGACACCCAATCAGCCCCAGCATTTT	CASSLAGTPNQPQHF
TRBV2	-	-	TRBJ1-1	TGTGCCAGCAGTGACCCAGTGAACACTGAAGCTTTCTTT	CASSDPVNTEAFF
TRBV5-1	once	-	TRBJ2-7	TGCGCCAGCAGCTTGCCCAGCGGACTGAGCTCCTACGAGCAGTACTTC	CASSLPSGLSSYEQYF
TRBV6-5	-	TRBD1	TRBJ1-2	TGTGCCAGCAGCGTTGACAGGGGGCCCTATGGCTACACCTTC	CASSVDRGPYGYTF
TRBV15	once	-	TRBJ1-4	TGTGCCACCAGCAGGGACTTAGAAAAACTGTTTTTT	CATSRDLEKLFF
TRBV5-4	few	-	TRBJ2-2	TGTGCCAGCAGCTTGATTACGAACACCGGGGAGCTGTTTTTT	CASSLITNTGELFF
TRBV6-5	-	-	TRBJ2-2	TGTGCCAGCAGTTACACCGGCGGCGGGGAGCTGTTTTTT	CASSYTGGGELFF
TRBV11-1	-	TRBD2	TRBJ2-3	TGTGCCAGCAGCTTAGCGGGGGGGACTAGCACAGATACGCAGTATTTT	CASSLAGGTSTDTQYF
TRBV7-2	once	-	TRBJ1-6	TGTGCCAGCAGCTCACTACCAGGATTTCATTCACCCCTCCACTTT	CASSSLPGFHSPLHF
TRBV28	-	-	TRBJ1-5	TGTGCCAGCAGTTTGTATAGCAATCAGCCCCAGCATTTT	CASSLYSNQPQHF
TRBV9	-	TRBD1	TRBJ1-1	TGTGCCAGCAGCCTCGAGGACAGGGGATCGAACACTGAAGCTTTCTTT	CASSLEDRGSNTEAFF
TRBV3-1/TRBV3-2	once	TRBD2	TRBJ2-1	TGTGCCAGCAGCCCCACACTAGCGGGGGGGCTAAGCGAGCAGTTCTTC	CASSPTLAGGLSEQFF
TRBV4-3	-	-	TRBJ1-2	TGCGCCAGCAGCCCAACTTACCGGGACACTGGAGGCTACACCTTC	CASSPTYRDTGGYTF
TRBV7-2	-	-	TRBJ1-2	TGTGCCAGCAGCTTCCGCAGGAGTCACGATGGCTACACCTTC	CASSFRRSHDGYTF